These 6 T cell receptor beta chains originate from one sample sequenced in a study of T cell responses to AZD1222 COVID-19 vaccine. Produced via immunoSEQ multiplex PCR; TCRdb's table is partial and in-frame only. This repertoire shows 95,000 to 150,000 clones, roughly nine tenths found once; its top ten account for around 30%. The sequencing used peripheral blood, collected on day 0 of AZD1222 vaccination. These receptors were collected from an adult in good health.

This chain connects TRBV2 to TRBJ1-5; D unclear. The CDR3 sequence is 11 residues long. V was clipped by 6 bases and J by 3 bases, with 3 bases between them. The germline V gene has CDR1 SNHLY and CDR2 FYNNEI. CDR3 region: CASSINQPQHF. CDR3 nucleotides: TGTGCCAGCAGCATCAATCAGCCCCAGCATTTT.

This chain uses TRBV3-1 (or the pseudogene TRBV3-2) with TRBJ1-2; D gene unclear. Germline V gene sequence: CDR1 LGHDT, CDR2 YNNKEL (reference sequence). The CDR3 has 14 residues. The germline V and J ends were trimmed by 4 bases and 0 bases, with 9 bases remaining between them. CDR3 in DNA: TGTGCCAGCAGCCCTATAAGTACTAACTATGGCTACACCTTC. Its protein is CASSPISTNYGYTF.

In DNA, the CDR3 is TGTGCCAGCAGGAACGACGGAAGAGTCTATGGCTACACCTTC. Residues: CASRNDGRVYGYTF. This chain uses TRBV2 with TRBJ1-2; D uncertain. The CDR3 totals 14 residues. V was pared by 6 bases and J by 4 bases, with 15 bases between. In germline, CDR1 is SNHLY, CDR2 FYNNEI.

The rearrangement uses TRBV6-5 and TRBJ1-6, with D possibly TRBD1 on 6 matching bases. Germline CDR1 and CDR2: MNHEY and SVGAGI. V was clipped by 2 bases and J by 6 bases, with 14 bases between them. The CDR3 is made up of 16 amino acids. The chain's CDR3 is CASSYESGATNSPLHF. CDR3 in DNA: TGTGCCAGCAGTTACGAATCGGGGGCCACTAATTCACCCCTCCACTTT.

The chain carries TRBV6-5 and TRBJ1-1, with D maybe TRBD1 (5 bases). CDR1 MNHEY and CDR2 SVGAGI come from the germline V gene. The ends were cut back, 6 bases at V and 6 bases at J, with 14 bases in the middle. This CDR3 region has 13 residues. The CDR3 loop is CASRRGLQAEAFF. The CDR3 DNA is TGTGCCAGCAGGAGGGGTTTACAGGCTGAAGCTTTCTTT.

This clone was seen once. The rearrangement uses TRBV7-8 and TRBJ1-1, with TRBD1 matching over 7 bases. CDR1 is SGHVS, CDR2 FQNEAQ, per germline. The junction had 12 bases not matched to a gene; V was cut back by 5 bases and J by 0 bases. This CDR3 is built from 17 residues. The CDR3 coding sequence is TGTGCCAGCAGCCCCAAGACAGGGCAAAGTATGAACACTGAAGCTTTCTTT. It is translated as CASSPKTGQSMNTEAFF.